This paragraph covers one T cell receptor (beta chain) sequence. Its antigen is not identified. The sample originates from a study of beta chain features in type 1 diabetes. The CDR3 contains 15 residues. Germline CDR1 reads MGHRA; CDR2 reads YSYEKL. With 2 bases removed from V and 0 bases from J, the gap between germline ends came to 9 bases. Study-level points and caveats: Type 1 diabetes patients had TCRB CDR3s that were shorter (moderately but significantly so) in all four CD4+ subsets.

All of the isolated RNA was reverse transcribed, so expressed TCRB transcripts were sequenced. TCRdb's table, derived via immunoSEQ multiplex PCR, lists solely in-frame clones and lacks some. Seen here are about 280,000 clones, over 14% observed once, and the top ten hold less than 0.02%. The specimen was naive CD4+ T cells from blood. The chain combines TRBV4-1 with TRBJ2-3; D gene ambiguous. This receptor was taken from a man aged 18 to 30 with type 1 diabetes. The CDR3 loop is CASSQQTTSTDTQYF. For the CDR3, the DNA is TGCGCCAGCAGCCAACAGACAACTAGCACAGATACGCAGTATTTT.